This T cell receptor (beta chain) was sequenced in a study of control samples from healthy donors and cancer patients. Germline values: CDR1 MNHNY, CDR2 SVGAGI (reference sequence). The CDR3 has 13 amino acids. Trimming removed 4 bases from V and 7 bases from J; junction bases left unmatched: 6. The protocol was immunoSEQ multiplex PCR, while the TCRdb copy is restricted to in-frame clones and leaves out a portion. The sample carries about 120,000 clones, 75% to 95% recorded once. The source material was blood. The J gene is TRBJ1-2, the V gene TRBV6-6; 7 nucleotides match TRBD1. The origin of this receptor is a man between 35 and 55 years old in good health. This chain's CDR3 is CASSLGQFFGYTF. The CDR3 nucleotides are TGTGCCAGCAGTTTGGGACAGTTTTTTGGCTACACCTTC.